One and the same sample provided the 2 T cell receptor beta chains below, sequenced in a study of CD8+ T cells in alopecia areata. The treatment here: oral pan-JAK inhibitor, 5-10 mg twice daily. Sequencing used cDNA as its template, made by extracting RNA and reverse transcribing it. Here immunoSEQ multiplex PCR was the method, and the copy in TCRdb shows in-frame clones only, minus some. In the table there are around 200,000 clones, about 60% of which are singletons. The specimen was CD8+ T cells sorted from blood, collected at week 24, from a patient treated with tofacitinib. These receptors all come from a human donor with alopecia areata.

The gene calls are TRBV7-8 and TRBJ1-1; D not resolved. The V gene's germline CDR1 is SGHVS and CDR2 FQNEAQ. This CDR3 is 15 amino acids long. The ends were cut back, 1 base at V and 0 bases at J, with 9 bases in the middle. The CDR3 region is CASSLGYFLNTEAFF. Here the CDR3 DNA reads TGTGCCAGCAGCTTAGGTTACTTCTTGAACACTGAAGCTTTCTTT.

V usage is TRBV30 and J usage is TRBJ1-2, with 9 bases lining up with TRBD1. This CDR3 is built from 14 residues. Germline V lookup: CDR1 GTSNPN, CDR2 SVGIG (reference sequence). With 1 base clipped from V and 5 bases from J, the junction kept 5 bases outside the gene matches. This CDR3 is CAWSAGQGVYGYTF. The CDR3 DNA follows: TGTGCCTGGAGTGCGGGACAGGGCGTATATGGCTACACCTTC.